One sample yielded the 30 T cell receptor beta chains listed below, sequenced in a study of early T cells in non-severe SARS-CoV-2 infection. TCRdb fed the 5' RACE reads into MiXCR, producing one record per CDR3 protein. The sample lists around 64,000 distinct CDR3 sequences, roughly 12% occurring once. Material: whole blood, obtained at baseline. These receptors all stem from an adult who was a healthcare worker with PCR-confirmed SARS-CoV-2 infection or an uninfected control (not recorded which).

The gene calls are TRBV6-1 and TRBJ2-7; D remains unclear. The CDR3 has 13 residues. In germline, CDR1 is MNHNS, CDR2 SASEGT. Trimming left V 1 base short and J 1 base short, with 5 bases between. In DNA, the CDR3 is TGTGCCAGCAGTGAAGACATGTCCTACGAGCAGTACTTC. This gives the protein CASSEDMSYEQYF.

The table lists this clonotype with many counts. The DNA of the CDR3 is TGCGCCAGCAGCCAAGATATGGCAAATCAAGAGACCCAGTACTTC. Its translation: CASSQDMANQETQYF. V usage is TRBV4-1 and J usage is TRBJ2-5, with D uncertain. V shed 0 bases and J shed 2 bases, with 10 bases lying between them. The CDR3 runs 15 residues. CDR1 and CDR2 from the germline V gene are MGHRA and YSYEKL.

The chain recombines TRBV5-1 with TRBJ2-5; D not certain. The CDR3 consists of 13 residues. Trimming took off 0 bases at V and 4 bases at J, with 7 bases between the two ends. Per germline, CDR1 SGHRS and CDR2 YFSETQ. In DNA form, the CDR3 reads TGCGCCAGCAGCTTGGGATTATCAGAGACCCAGTACTTC. Translating it yields CASSLGLSETQYF.

In this sample, this clonotype turned up many times. This sequence joins TRBV28 and TRBJ1-1; D is possibly TRBD1 (6 bases). The germline V and J ends were trimmed by 6 bases and 5 bases, with 16 bases remaining between them. Germline loops: CDR1 MDHEN, CDR2 SYDVKM. The CDR3 consists of 14 residues. The CDR3 DNA is TGTGCCAGCAGCCGGAGACAGGTTGGGACTGAAGCTTTCTTT. This gives the protein CASSRRQVGTEAFF.

This clonotype was recorded only once. The rearrangement links TRBV6-2 or TRBV6-3 to TRBJ2-1; 8 bases agree with TRBD2. The V gene end was trimmed by 6 bases and the J gene end by 5 bases; junction bases not matched to a gene: 9. Per the germline V gene, CDR1 is MNHEY and CDR2 is SVGEGT. The CDR3 contains 15 residues. This chain's CDR3 is CASSRGGAGDNEQFF. Written as DNA, the CDR3 is TGTGCCAGCAGCCGGGGGGGAGCGGGGGACAATGAGCAGTTCTTC.

Within the sample, this clonotype is medium-sized. The chain has TRBV7-9 and TRBJ2-2, with D possibly TRBD2 on 5 matching bases. V dropped 3 bases and J dropped 1 base, with 12 bases sitting between them. Germline CDR1 SEHNR, CDR2 FQNEAQ (reference sequence). CDR3 size: 16 residues. CDR3 sequence reads: CASSLGGGRNTGELFF. In DNA, the CDR3 is TGTGCCAGCAGCTTGGGTGGAGGCAGGAACACCGGGGAGCTGTTTTTT.

This clonotype occurred many times. J is TRBJ2-7 and V is TRBV10-3, with D possibly being TRBD2 (5 bases). The germline CDR1 and CDR2 sequences are ENHRY and SYGVKD. Trimming took 3 bases from V and 3 from J, leaving 12 bases between them. The CDR3 runs 14 residues. CDR3 in amino acids: CAISDPGELYEQYF. The CDR3 nucleotides read TGTGCCATCAGTGACCCCGGGGAACTCTACGAGCAGTACTTC.

The CDR3 DNA is TGTGCCAGCAGTGAGCAGCTGGGCACTGAAGCTTTCTTT. It translates to CASSEQLGTEAFF. The chain links TRBV2 to TRBJ1-1; D not resolved. Between the trimmed V and J ends, which lost 3 bases and 4 bases, there was a span of 9 bases. The germline V gene has CDR1 SNHLY and CDR2 FYNNEI. This CDR3 spans 13 amino acids. Full variable domain (rest looked up from reference TRBV2 and TRBJ1-1): EPEVTQTPSHQVTQMGQEVILRCVPISNHLYFYWYRQILGQKVEFLVSFYNNEISEKSEIFDDQFSVERPDGSNFTLKIRSTKLEDSAMYFCASSEQLGTEAFFGQGTRLTVV.

In its sample, this clonotype was seen many times. The genes are TRBV7-6 and TRBJ2-1, with 9 bases aligning to TRBD2. In germline, CDR1 is SGHVS, CDR2 FNYEAQ. With 5 bases clipped from V and 7 bases from J, the junction kept 27 bases outside the gene matches. CDR3 size: 21 residues. The CDR3 DNA is TGTGCCAGCAGCCCCAGCTTGGGCAGGGAGGTGATGGCGGGAGGGCAGAATGAGCAGTTCTTC. Protein product: CASSPSLGREVMAGGQNEQFF. Full variable domain (outside the CDR3, taken from reference TRBV7-6 and TRBJ2-1): GAGVSQSPRYKVTKRGQDVALRCDPISGHVSLYWYRQALGQGPEFLTYFNYEAQQDKSGLPNDRFSAERPEGSISTLTIQRTEQRDSAMYRCASSPSLGREVMAGGQNEQFFGPGTRLTVL.

This clonotype was detected only a few times. V usage is TRBV12-3 or TRBV12-4 and J usage is TRBJ1-2, with 8 bases lining up with TRBD1. This CDR3 has 15 residues. V was clipped by 5 bases and J by 4 bases; unmatched bases: 9. The CDR3 loop reads CASSPDRDVGYGYTF. In nucleotides, the CDR3 is TGTGCCAGCAGTCCGGACAGGGACGTAGGCTATGGCTACACCTTC.

There are a few counts of this clonotype. The chain joins TRBV18 to TRBJ1-4; TRBD1 matches at 8 bases. The CDR3 spans 13 residues. CDR1 and CDR2 from the germline V gene are KGHSH and LQKENI. With 6 bases clipped from V and 5 bases from J, the junction kept 2 bases outside the gene matches. The CDR3, as DNA: TGTGCCAGCTCCTGGGACAGGAATGAAAAACTGTTTTTT. Its protein product is CASSWDRNEKLFF.

The rearrangement links TRBV5-1 to TRBJ2-3; D might be TRBD1 (6 bases). CDR1 is SGHRS, CDR2 YFSETQ, per germline. CDR3 size: 15 residues. V lost 0 bases to trimming and J lost 3 bases, with 11 bases between them. CDR3 loop: CASSLGGQKTDTQYF. In DNA form, the CDR3 reads TGCGCCAGCAGCTTGGGGGGGCAGAAGACAGATACGCAGTATTTT.

V and J are TRBV2 and TRBJ2-7; TRBD1 agrees at 8 bases. Germline V gives CDR1 SNHLY, CDR2 FYNNEI. The CDR3 spans 12 residues. J was trimmed by 3 bases and V by 7 bases; bases with no gene match: 2. Here the CDR3 reads CASTGTGYEQYF. DNA for the CDR3: TGTGCCAGCACTGGGACAGGCTACGAGCAGTACTTC. Full variable domain (rest looked up from reference TRBV2 and TRBJ2-7): EPEVTQTPSHQVTQMGQEVILRCVPISNHLYFYWYRQILGQKVEFLVSFYNNEISEKSEIFDDQFSVERPDGSNFTLKIRSTKLEDSAMYFCASTGTGYEQYFGPGTRLTVT.

In its sample, this clonotype was seen a few times. V usage is TRBV11-2 and J usage is TRBJ2-1; D unclear. Trimming left V 4 bases short and J 0 bases short, with 16 bases between. The CDR3 is made up of 17 amino acids. Germline values: CDR1 SGHAT, CDR2 FQNNGV. The CDR3 DNA sequence: TGTGCCAGCAGCTCGCCCTGGACCTCAGGCTCCTACAATGAGCAGTTCTTC. This translates into CASSSPWTSGSYNEQFF.

The chain recombines TRBV30 with TRBJ2-3, with TRBD2 matching over 11 bases. The CDR3 sequence is 14 residues long. Germline-derived CDR1 and CDR2 are GTSNPN and SVGIG (reference sequence). Trimming removed 6 bases from V and 2 bases from J; junction bases left unmatched: 4. CDR3 sequence (DNA): TGTGCCTGTCGACTAGCGGGGCACACAGATACGCAGTATTTT. Its translation: CACRLAGHTDTQYF. The whole variable domain, filled in from reference TRBV30 and TRBJ2-3, reads SQTIHQWPATLVQPVGSPLSLECTVEGTSNPNLYWYRQAAGRGLQLLFYSVGIGQISSEVPQNLSASRPQDRQFILSSKKLLLSDSGFYLCACRLAGHTDTQYFGPGTRLTVL.

CDR3 amino acids: CASSIGKTSRHYNEQFF. CDR3 in DNA: TGTGCCAGTAGTATAGGGAAAACTAGCAGACACTACAATGAGCAGTTCTTC. This sequence joins TRBV19 and TRBJ2-1, with D possibly matching TRBD2 (6 bases). V lost 1 base, J lost 3 bases, and 16 bases lay in between. The CDR3 consists of 17 residues. CDR1 and CDR2 (germline): LNHDA, SQIVND (reference sequence).

Many counts were recorded for this clonotype. The chain is built from TRBV29-1 and TRBJ1-2; D remains unclear. The CDR3 loop spans 13 amino acids. V was clipped by 4 bases and J by 8 bases, with 17 bases between them. Germline V gives CDR1 SQVTM, CDR2 ANQGSEA. The CDR3 region has the DNA TGCAGCGTTGGGGTTAGGGTGGACTTCGGCTACACCTTC. Translating it yields CSVGVRVDFGYTF.

This clonotype was picked up many times. This chain joins TRBV9 and TRBJ1-1; D unclear. CDR3 length equals 16 residues. Looked up from germline, CDR1 is SGDLS and CDR2 is YYNGEE. The V end was cut by 4 bases, the J end by 0 bases, with 16 bases between. CDR3 in amino acids: CASSPQIRNMNTEAFF. CDR3 nucleotides: TGTGCCAGCAGCCCACAAATTCGAAACATGAACACTGAAGCTTTCTTT.

The rearrangement joins TRBV10-3 to TRBJ1-6, with D unclear. Germline-derived CDR1 and CDR2 are ENHRY and SYGVKD. V gave up 2 bases and J gave up 7 bases, with 9 bases separating them. CDR3 length equals 14 residues. CDR3 sequence: CAISEEYRNSPLHF. DNA of the CDR3: TGTGCCATCAGTGAGGAGTATAGAAATTCACCCCTCCACTTT.

This clonotype was observed a handful of times. The chain links TRBV28 to TRBJ1-1, with D possibly TRBD1 on 5 matching bases. Per germline, CDR1 MDHEN and CDR2 SYDVKM. The germline V and J ends were trimmed by 5 bases and 1 base, with 11 bases remaining between them. The CDR3 totals 14 residues. The CDR3 DNA follows: TGTGCCAGCAGTCAGTTCGGGGGGAACACTGAAGCTTTCTTT. It yields the protein CASSQFGGNTEAFF.

This clonotype was seen more than once but under ten times. V and J are TRBV2 and TRBJ2-7; D call uncertain. CDR3 length: 12 amino acids. CDR1 and CDR2 (germline): SNHLY, FYNNEI. With 3 bases removed from V and 3 bases from J, the gap between germline ends came to 6 bases. The CDR3 region is CASSDRDYEQYF. Written as DNA, the CDR3 is TGTGCCAGCAGTGATAGGGACTACGAGCAGTACTTC.

The chain combines TRBV6-5 with TRBJ1-2, with no clear D. In germline, CDR1 is MNHEY, CDR2 SVGAGI. V lost 8 bases to trimming and J lost 4 bases, with 11 bases between them. CDR3 size: 12 residues. The CDR3 spells CASSRGSYGYTF. The DNA for the CDR3 is TGTGCCAGCTCGAGAGGCAGCTATGGCTACACCTTC.

The sample holds many counts of this clonotype. The chain joins TRBV29-1 to TRBJ2-3; D possibly corresponds to TRBD2 (5 bases). Looked up from germline, CDR1 is SQVTM and CDR2 is ANQGSEA. V was trimmed by 4 bases and J by 2 bases, leaving 7 bases between them. The CDR3 extends over 12 amino acids. The CDR3 spells CSVARDTDTQYF. The DNA of the CDR3 is TGCAGCGTTGCACGGGACACAGATACGCAGTATTTT.

This clonotype was detected only a few times. The chain has TRBV7-2 and TRBJ2-1; 8 positions match TRBD2. Germline assignment: CDR1 SGHTA and CDR2 FQGNSA. CDR3 length: 14 amino acids. V gave up 5 bases and J gave up 8 bases; unmatched junction bases: 8. The DNA of the CDR3 is TGTGCCAGCAGCCCTAAATTACTAGCGGATGAGCAGTTCTTC. Encoded protein: CASSPKLLADEQFF.

V and J are TRBV27 and TRBJ1-1; unclear D gene. Germline V gene lookup returns CDR1 MNHEY and CDR2 SMNVEV (reference sequence). The CDR3 runs to 15 residues. The V end was cut by 3 bases, the J end by 1 base, with 12 bases between. The CDR3 protein is CASSFHSPSNTEAFF. The CDR3 DNA sequence: TGTGCCAGCAGTTTCCACTCTCCCTCGAACACTGAAGCTTTCTTT.

The chain has TRBV6-6 and TRBJ2-1, with D possibly matching TRBD1 (6 bases). V was trimmed by 0 bases and J by 8 bases, leaving 14 bases between them. Germline V gene lookup returns CDR1 MNHNY and CDR2 SVGAGI (reference sequence). The CDR3 has 15 amino acids. The CDR3 DNA reads TGTGCCAGCAGTTACTCGAGTACAGGGAGCGATGAGCAGTTCTTC. This codes for CASSYSSTGSDEQFF.

This clonotype was observed once. V and J are TRBV19 and TRBJ2-3; 7 bases map to TRBD2. After removal of 5 bases from V and 8 bases from J, the junction contained 10 bases not matched to a gene. Germline V gene data show CDR1 as LNHDA and CDR2 as SQIVND (reference sequence). The CDR3 covers 14 residues. CDR3 nucleotide sequence: TGTGCCAGTAGTCCGACTAGCACTAGTGTTACGCAGTATTTT. Its translation is CASSPTSTSVTQYF.

The rearrangement links TRBV20-1 to TRBJ1-5; tentatively, D is TRBD1 (5 bases). Trimming cost V 5 bases and J 2 bases, with 13 bases left between them. CDR3 size: 14 residues. The germline gives CDR1 DFQATT, CDR2 SNEGSKA (reference sequence). This chain's CDR3 is CSAGDHRGNQPQHF. DNA for the CDR3: TGCAGTGCTGGGGACCACCGGGGCAATCAGCCCCAGCATTTT.

The sample holds many counts of this clonotype. V gene TRBV6-6 combines with J gene TRBJ1-1; no firm D call. The CDR3 is 18 residues long. Germline CDR1 MNHNY, CDR2 SVGAGI (reference sequence). V was pared by 2 bases and J by 4 bases, with 23 bases between. CDR3 in DNA: TGTGCCAGCAGTTACCCCACTCTTAGCTACCGCACACTCACTGAAGCTTTCTTT. Amino acids: CASSYPTLSYRTLTEAFF.

This clonotype appeared a few times. V is TRBV20-1 and J is TRBJ1-1; D is possibly TRBD1 (5 bases). CDR1 and CDR2 (germline): DFQATT, SNEGSKA (reference sequence). The ends were cut back, 3 bases at V and 3 bases at J, with 17 bases in the middle. The CDR3 is 15 residues long. This CDR3 reads CSASTSGGKDTEAFF. CDR3 DNA sequence: TGCAGTGCTAGTACTTCGGGGGGGAAGGACACTGAAGCTTTCTTT.